This TCR beta chain was sequenced in a study of blood T cell repertoires in COVID-19 (dated by TCRdb to the early 2020s). With regard to the full study: Samples covering the acute and convalescent phases of COVID-19 were provided by collaborators in the United States, Italy and Spain. The material from the prospective study consisted of cDNA or gDNA derived from T cells, B-cell-depleted T cells, or PBMCs. Deeply sampled blood TCRbeta repertoires from subjects exposed to, actively infected with, or recovered from COVID-19 were included in the dataset. The repertoires were released in a freely available public database intended as a resource for research on the immune response to SARS-CoV-2. The samples were drawn from the first 160 participants of the ongoing ImmuneRACE study and from under 1,500 subjects provided by 6 global collaborators. A de-identified subject ID, COVID-19 status, age in years and sex were almost always included in the sample metadata. HLA class I and class II types, where available, came from metadata supplied by the sample provider rather than from assay-based typing.

As concerns this clone: Its antigen is unknown. Base qualities are not at hand, and no much larger clone is one base apart.

The CDR3 goes from the cysteine to the phenylalanine over 17 residues. Just the 51-base CDR3 DNA is kept, in frame starting at base 1. Based on the germline V gene, the CDR1 and CDR2 sequences are SGDLS and YYNGEE. Clipping removes 0 bases from V and 5 bases from J, with 12 as the unmatched junction base count. Broader findings and caveats from the paper: The quantity of clinical and demographic metadata differed by source and by participant and was supplied without curation.

TCRbeta CDR3 regions were amplified from genomic DNA using the immunoSEQ Assay, a bias-controlled multiplex PCR. Under the source paper's analysis protocol: The number of nucleated cells in each sample was estimated from the amplification of reference gene primers within the assay. To quantify the absolute abundance of each unique TCRbeta CDR3 rearrangement, sequence reads were collapsed and filtered. For each sample, productive Simpson clonality was calculated by taking the square root of Simpson's diversity index across productive rearrangements. TCRdb provides this immuneACCESS table in a form limited to in-frame rearrangements. Some clones are lacking; in checked studies, under half of them reflect an unresolved V gene, and why the rest are absent is not known. V and J calls and clone size are copied from that table; D and trimming were computed from the DNA. Here the sample has approximately 130,000 clones; around 83% occur a single time. The ten largest clones take up about 18% of the sample.

In the prospective study, participants were 18 to 89 years old, resided in 25 or so geographic areas of the United States, and were enrolled through a virtual design. Cohort assignment in the prospective study relied on participant-reported clinical history from a screening survey and a study questionnaire. ImmuneRACE Cohort 3 recovered participants were defined by two consecutive negative NP/OP PCR tests, healthcare professional clearance, or symptom resolution. In the prospective study, whole blood, serum and a nasopharyngeal or oropharyngeal swab were collected from each participant by mobile phlebotomists. Additional blood draws and questionnaires over an approximately 2-month period could optionally be provided by prospective study participants. Before DNA extraction, blood samples from the prospective study were shipped at room temperature or frozen.

The sequencing input was PBMCs or T cells enriched from blood (not recorded which). The sequence is built from TRBV9 and TRBJ1-1; 8 bases in the junction line up with TRBD1. The clonotype was recovered from a man aged 25 to 40 who had recovered from COVID-19. The DNA sequence follows: TGTGCCAGCAGCGTAGCGGGAAACTCGGACAGGGCAACTGAAGCTTTCTTT. Translated, this gives CASSVAGNSDRATEAFF. The reference TRBV9 and TRBJ1-1 proteins fill in what lies around the CDR3, so the full variable domain reads DSGVTQTPKHLITATGQRVTLRCSPRSGDLSVYWYQQSLDQGLQFLIQYYNGEERAKGNILERFSAQQFPDLHSELNLSSLELGDSALYFCASSVAGNSDRATEAFFGQGTRLTVV.